The 8 T cell receptor beta chains given below trace back to one sample, sequenced in a study of cytomegalovirus exposure and HLA in healthy donors. PCR amplification relied on 60 Vbeta primers (plus 13 Jbeta primers). The table came from immunoSEQ multiplex PCR; TCRdb's copy has only in-frame clones and leaves some out. The sample records approximately 150,000 clones, around 78% being singletons. Specimen: PBMCs. Receptor source: a woman in her thirties or forties in good health and CMV-seronegative.

This chain connects TRBV29-1 to TRBJ1-1; 12 positions agree with TRBD1. Germline trimming cut 3 bases from V and 2 bases from J; bases unmatched to any gene: 4. There are 15 residues in the CDR3. Germline CDR1 reads SQVTM; CDR2 reads ANQGSEA. The CDR3 DNA reads TGCAGCGTTGAGGGGACAGGGGGCGCAAACACTGAAGCTTTCTTT. Translation: CSVEGTGGANTEAFF.

CDR3 sequence reads: CASSLVGREGGRDTQYF. CDR3 in DNA: TGCGCCAGCAGCTTGGTGGGACGGGAGGGTGGAAGAGATACGCAGTATTTT. The rearrangement links TRBV5-1 to TRBJ2-3, with 8 bases lining up with TRBD2. The germline V gene has CDR1 SGHRS and CDR2 YFSETQ. The V gene end was trimmed by 0 bases and the J gene end by 5 bases; junction bases not matched to a gene: 11. The CDR3 contains 17 residues.

This clone was recorded once. The V gene is TRBV7-2, the J gene TRBJ1-1; possible D gene TRBD1, 5 bases. This CDR3 is built from 17 residues. The germline V gene encodes CDR1 SGHTA and CDR2 FQGNSA. V dropped 0 bases and J dropped 4 bases, with 18 bases sitting between them. The CDR3 here is CASSLAAAGSGGTEAFF. The CDR3, as DNA: TGTGCCAGCAGCTTAGCCGCCGCCGGGTCGGGGGGCACTGAAGCTTTCTTT.

The rearrangement links TRBV14 to TRBJ1-2, with TRBD1 identical over 8 bases. The V and J ends lost 5 bases and 4 bases, in that order; junction bases with no gene match: 6. Germline V lookup: CDR1 SGHDN, CDR2 FVKESK. CDR3 length equals 14 residues. CDR3 DNA sequence: TGTGCCAGCAGCTCAGGGGGCTCCGGCTATGGCTACACCTTC. Encoded protein: CASSSGGSGYGYTF.

The gene calls are TRBV5-1 and TRBJ1-1; TRBD1 agrees at 7 bases. The V segment lost 5 bases and the J segment 3 bases; nucleotides outside the gene matches: 4. CDR1 and CDR2 (germline): SGHRS, YFSETQ. The CDR3 loop spans 13 amino acids. The CDR3 nucleotides are TGCGCCAGCAGGCCCGACAGGGACACTGAAGCTTTCTTT. This sequence encodes CASRPDRDTEAFF.

The chain links TRBV6-6 to TRBJ2-4; 7 bases fit TRBD2. CDR3 length: 15 residues. CDR1 and CDR2 from the germline V gene are MNHNY and SVGAGI (reference sequence). V trimming: 5 bases; J trimming: 7 bases; junction bases outside the gene matches: 11. CDR3: CASSAHGGDLNIQYF. The CDR3 nucleotides are TGTGCCAGCAGTGCCCATGGGGGGGATCTGAACATTCAGTACTTC.

Within the sample, this clone is medium-sized. The chain has TRBV5-1 and TRBJ2-1; D gene ambiguous. This CDR3 comprises 16 residues. V lost 3 bases and J lost 0, with 13 bases in between. Germline loops: CDR1 SGHRS, CDR2 YFSETQ. The CDR3 coding sequence is TGCGCCAGCAGCTCCGAGAATTCCGGCTCCTACAATGAGCAGTTCTTC. It yields the protein CASSSENSGSYNEQFF.

The chain uses TRBV19 and TRBJ2-7, with a tentative D call TRBD2 (5 bases). The CDR3 covers 14 residues. Germline V gives CDR1 LNHDA, CDR2 SQIVND (reference sequence). The germline V and J ends were trimmed by 1 base and 6 bases, with 13 bases remaining between them. DNA of the CDR3: TGTGCCAGTAGTATAGGTGGAGGAGTGATCGAGCAGTACTTC. Amino acid sequence: CASSIGGGVIEQYF.